This T cell receptor beta chain is from a study of blood T cells in healthy people across ages. As for the study in general: Capturing about one barcoded beta molecule per two T cells was achieved by template switching.

Then a second PCR, running about 7 to 11 cycles, was carried out with a sample-barcoded 5' primer and a J-beta primer mix. Each sample provided no less than 2.5 million CDR3-containing paired-end reads. TCRdb re-analysed the 5' RACE reads in MiXCR, keeping a single row per CDR3 protein. The sample contains some 860,000 distinct CDR3 sequences, approximately 60% of which appear only once. A remark on this clonotype: Its target is not known.

Findings and caveats of the study: Those diversity estimates obtained from one million T cells were thought to be underestimates.

Per germline, CDR1 MNHEY and CDR2 SMNVEV (reference sequence). V lost 3 bases, J lost 8 bases, and 19 bases lay in between. The CDR3 spans 16 residues. The chain has TRBV27 and TRBJ2-2, with D possibly being TRBD2 (5 bases). This sequence originates from a man aged 35-49 years in good health. Sequencing was carried out using blood. CDR3 in amino acids: CASSLFLGRSPGELFF. For the CDR3, the DNA is TGTGCCAGCAGTTTGTTTTTAGGGAGATCTCCGGGGGAGCTGTTTTTT.